The present entry profiles one TCR beta chain with its context. Its antigen is not known. The germline V gene encodes CDR1 SGHNT and CDR2 YYREEE (reference sequence). The V and J ends lost 4 bases and 5 bases, in that order; junction bases with no gene match: 5. This CDR3 is 13 amino acids long. This record belongs to a study of cytomegalovirus exposure and HLA in healthy donors. Whole-study context: Earlier findings included more than 95 million unique TCR beta sequences obtained from 150 million to 200 million T cells. Study-level points and caveats: Later on, an analysis tied 15,000 to 20,000 TCR beta sequences to HLA alleles at 0.05 false discovery rate.

This PCR relied on a set of 60 Vbeta primers and 13 Jbeta primers. Only in-frame clones appear in the TCRdb table, and some are missing; sequencing was by immunoSEQ multiplex PCR. Of under 150,000 clones in the sample, 80% were seen once. This rearrangement joins TRBV5-4 to TRBJ1-2; 7 nucleotides align to TRBD1. The sample was PBMCs. The source of this sequence is a male donor in good health and CMV-seronegative. The CDR3: CASSKGAEYGYTF. CDR3 bases: TGTGCCAGCAGCAAGGGGGCGGAATATGGCTACACCTTC.